This TCR beta chain was identified during a study of T cell responses to AZD1222 COVID-19 vaccine. Study-level points and caveats: Donors, mostly white British, included more females; clonal diversity was possibly underestimated.

From germline, CDR1 is KGHSH and CDR2 LQKENI. After removal of 3 bases from V and 1 base from J, the junction contained 2 bases not matched to a gene. CDR3 length: 16 amino acids. The table came from immunoSEQ multiplex PCR; TCRdb's copy has only in-frame clones and leaves some out. The sample lists some 130,000 clones; 80% to 95% were seen once. With respect to this clone: What it binds is not known.

The TCR was taken from an adult in good health. The sequencing used peripheral blood, collected on day 0 of AZD1222 vaccination. V usage is TRBV18 and J usage is TRBJ2-2; 10 bases map to TRBD1. In nucleotides, the CDR3 is TGTGCCAGCTCACCCGGGACAGGGGTGAACACCGGGGAGCTGTTTTTT. As protein: CASSPGTGVNTGELFF.